The 9 T cell receptor beta chains given below trace back to one sample, sequenced in a study of cytomegalovirus exposure and HLA in healthy donors. The PCR used 60 Vbeta and 13 Jbeta primers. Sequencing used immunoSEQ multiplex PCR; TCRdb keeps in-frame clones, though not all of them. The table has about 150,000 clones, about 74% seen once. Material for sequencing was PBMCs. Receptor source: a man in his forties or fifties in good health and CMV-seropositive.

The chain has TRBV28 and TRBJ1-2; D gene ambiguous. Looked up from germline, CDR1 is MDHEN and CDR2 is SYDVKM. V was clipped by 6 bases and J by 8 bases, with 13 bases between them. The CDR3 loop spans 12 amino acids. CDR3 bases: TGTGCCAGCAGCTGGGTCCAGGTCGGCTACACCTTC. Protein product: CASSWVQVGYTF.

The chain uses TRBV7-3 and TRBJ2-1; 10 positions agree with TRBD2. CDR1 is SGHTA and CDR2 is FQGTGA in the germline V gene. V shed 5 bases and J 2 bases; nucleotides not matched to a gene: 3. The CDR3 runs 15 residues. The CDR3: CASSPGLAPYNEQFF. The DNA for the CDR3 is TGTGCCAGCAGCCCGGGACTAGCGCCCTACAATGAGCAGTTCTTC.

The chain combines TRBV6-1 with TRBJ2-7; 14 bases map to TRBD2. Trimming cost V 4 bases and J 3 bases; bases outside gene matches: 2. The length of the CDR3 is 15 residues. Per the germline V gene, CDR1 is MNHNS and CDR2 is SASEGT. The CDR3 loop reads CASSGGTSGSYEQYF. CDR3 sequence (DNA): TGTGCCAGCAGTGGGGGGACTAGCGGGAGCTACGAGCAGTACTTC.

V usage is TRBV5-1 and J usage is TRBJ2-7, with 7 bases aligning to TRBD2. The germline gives CDR1 SGHRS, CDR2 YFSETQ. Trimming took 10 bases from V and 1 from J; bases not matched to a gene: 5. The CDR3 covers 12 residues. CDR3 sequence (DNA): TGCGCCTCACGGGAGGAGTCCTACGAGCAGTACTTC. As protein: CASREESYEQYF.

The J gene is TRBJ2-5, the V gene TRBV25-1; a possible D gene is TRBD2 (5 bases). This CDR3 is built from 14 residues. V lost 2 bases and J 2 bases, leaving 9 bases between the germline ends. The V gene's germline CDR1 is MGHDK and CDR2 SYGVNS. The CDR3 reads CASSERVAQETQYF. DNA of the CDR3: TGTGCCAGCAGTGAAAGGGTAGCGCAAGAGACCCAGTACTTC.

The gene calls are TRBV6-5 and TRBJ1-6, with TRBD1 as a possible D gene (5 bases). The CDR3 covers 16 residues. Germline assignment: CDR1 MNHEY and CDR2 SVGAGI. V was cut by 0 bases and J by 11 bases, with 17 bases left in between. CDR3 DNA: TGTGCCAGCAGTTACTCGGGCAGGGCCCCCTGGCCACCCCTCCACTTT. Translated: CASSYSGRAPWPPLHF.

This chain links TRBV5-4 with TRBJ1-2; 8 nucleotides agree with TRBD1. Trimming cost V 4 bases and J 0 bases; bases outside gene matches: 8. The CDR3 runs to 16 residues. Germline V gene lookup returns CDR1 SGHNT and CDR2 YYREEE (reference sequence). The CDR3 protein is CASSKGQGNANYGYTF. The CDR3 nucleotides are TGTGCCAGCAGCAAAGGACAGGGTAATGCTAACTATGGCTACACCTTC.

Notes on this clone: The sample has other DNA sequences that encode this CDR3 too. J is TRBJ2-5 and V is TRBV5-1; tentatively, D is TRBD2 (6 bases). There are 14 residues in the CDR3. The germline gives CDR1 SGHRS, CDR2 YFSETQ. The germline V and J ends were trimmed by 0 bases and 4 bases, with 10 bases remaining between them. The CDR3 sequence is CASSLGGVGETQYF. The CDR3 nucleotides are TGCGCCAGCAGCTTGGGCGGGGTGGGAGAGACCCAGTACTTC.

This sequence joins TRBV11-2 and TRBJ2-4; 10 nucleotides agree with TRBD1. Per the germline V gene, CDR1 is SGHAT and CDR2 is FQNNGV. The CDR3 spans 12 residues. The V segment lost 5 bases and the J segment 16 bases; nucleotides outside the gene matches: 8. CDR3 in amino acids: CASSGGQGMSYF. The DNA for the CDR3 is TGTGCCAGCAGCGGGGGACAGGGGATGTCATACTTC.